Listed below are T cell receptor beta chains from one sample, sequenced in a study of T cells in narcolepsy. Profiling relied on immunoSEQ multiplex PCR, and the TCRdb table lists in-frame clones only, not all of them. In the table there are around 30,000 clones, roughly four fifths of which are singletons. The specimen was memory (CD45RA-) CD4+ T cells from blood. The receptors were sampled from a human donor in good health. The CDR3 runs from the conserved cysteine through the conserved F or W. D genes are given only for firm matches. Size is omitted from some rows. Given values are once, few, many or a class for expanded clones.

V,D,size,J,DNA,CDR3
TRBV6-1,NA,NA,TRBJ1-1,TGTGCCAGCAGTGCCACAGGCCTCAACACTGAAGCTTTCTTT,CASSATGLNTEAFF
TRBV10-3,TRBD2,NA,TRBJ2-3,TGTGCCATGGGACTATCCGAAGATACGCAGTATTTT,CAMGLSEDTQYF
TRBV18,NA,NA,TRBJ2-5,TGTGCCAGCTCACCCACACTTGAGACCCAGTACTTC,CASSPTLETQYF
TRBV6-1,NA,NA,TRBJ1-1,TGTGCCAGCAGTGTTCCTGCCAGGGCTGAAGCTTTCTTT,CASSVPARAEAFF
TRBV5-1,TRBD2,NA,TRBJ2-3,TGCGCCAGCAGTCACCTGGGGATTAGCGGGAGAATTGACTCTAGCACAGATACGCAGTATTTT,CASSHLGISGRIDSSTDTQYF
TRBV5-4,TRBD2,NA,TRBJ2-1,TGTGCCAGCAGCTTGGAGGCTAGCGGTGGCAGGAGGCGGTTCTTC,CASSLEASGGRRRFF
TRBV29-1,NA,NA,TRBJ1-2,TGCAGCGTTGCGCAGGGGAATAATGGCTACACCTTC,CSVAQGNNGYTF
TRBV6-1,NA,once,TRBJ1-2,TGTGCCAGCAGTGAGAGCACCCAACAGAGCTACACCTTC,CASSESTQQSYTF
TRBV7-8,NA,NA,TRBJ2-7,TGTGCCAGCAGCTTAAACCCTTTGGTGTCCTACGAGCAGTACTTC,CASSLNPLVSYEQYF
TRBV25-1,NA,NA,TRBJ1-6,TGTGCCAGCAGTGAATCTATAGGACGGAGCAATTCACCCCTCCACTTT,CASSESIGRSNSPLHF
TRBV7-9,NA,NA,TRBJ2-7,TGTGCCAGCAGCTTAATGTCTACAGGGAGTGCCTACGAGCAGTACTTC,CASSLMSTGSAYEQYF
TRBV6-5,NA,NA,TRBJ1-5,TGTGCCAGCGCGGGGGCAGGTAATCGGCCCCAGCATTTT,CASAGAGNRPQHF
TRBV18,NA,few,TRBJ2-4,TGTGCCAGCTCACCGTTAGCCAAAAACATTCAGTACTTC,CASSPLAKNIQYF
TRBV30,NA,NA,TRBJ1-3,TGTGCCTGGTCAGAGTCTGGAAACACCATATATTTT,CAWSESGNTIYF
TRBV11-2,TRBD2,NA,TRBJ2-7,TGTGCCAGCAGCCCCAGCGGGAGGGCCCATGAGCAGTACTTC,CASSPSGRAHEQYF
TRBV11-1,NA,NA,TRBJ2-3,TGTGCCAGCAGCCCGGGCCCCACTAGCACAGATACGCAGTATTTT,CASSPGPTSTDTQYF
TRBV7-9,NA,NA,TRBJ2-7,TGTGCCAGCAGCCTCGAGGGGGGGTCCCTCTACGAGCAGTACTTC,CASSLEGGSLYEQYF
TRBV27,NA,NA,TRBJ1-5,TGTGCCAGCAGTTTAAACCGCAATCAGCCCCAGCATTTT,CASSLNRNQPQHF
TRBV5-1,NA,NA,TRBJ2-7,TGCGCCAGCAGCGAACTTGGACATTCCTACGAGCAGTACTTC,CASSELGHSYEQYF
TRBV5-5,NA,NA,TRBJ2-7,TGTGCCAGCAGCTTCGGGAGCTCCTACGAGCAGTACTTC,CASSFGSSYEQYF
TRBV19,TRBD1,NA,TRBJ1-1,TGTGCCAGTCGTGAACAGGGGCGGTTCACTGAAGCTTTCTTT,CASREQGRFTEAFF
TRBV15,TRBD2,NA,TRBJ2-3,TGTGCCACCAGCAGACCAGAGCGGGGGTGGGCAGATACGCAGTATTTT,CATSRPERGWADTQYF
TRBV29-1,NA,few,TRBJ2-3,TGCAGCGTTGATCCCAGCGCCAGCACAGATACGCAGTATTTT,CSVDPSASTDTQYF
TRBV19,TRBD2,NA,TRBJ2-2,TGTGCCAGTAGTGAAGCGGGGCACACCGGGGAGCTGTTTTTT,CASSEAGHTGELFF
TRBV5-5,NA,few,TRBJ1-3,TGTGCCAGCAGCCCGAGGACAGACAACTCTGGAAACACCATATATTTT,CASSPRTDNSGNTIYF
TRBV5-6,TRBD1,NA,TRBJ2-7,TGTGCCAGCAGCTGGACAGGGTACGAGCAGTACTTC,CASSWTGYEQYF
TRBV19,NA,NA,TRBJ1-5,TGTGCCAGTAGTATAAAAGGTTCGCAGGGTGGTCAGCCCCAGCATTTT,CASSIKGSQGGQPQHF
TRBV5-1,TRBD1,NA,TRBJ1-1,TGCGCCAGCACCACGACAGGGATCACTGAAGCTTTCTTT,CASTTTGITEAFF
TRBV7-3,NA,once,TRBJ2-3,TGTGCCAGCAGCTTAAATGCGGGGACGGATACGCAGTATTTT,CASSLNAGTDTQYF
TRBV19,NA,NA,TRBJ2-5,TGTGCCAGTAGTATGAAGGTACAAGAGACCCAGTACTTC,CASSMKVQETQYF
TRBV7-7,NA,NA,TRBJ2-5,TGTGCTAGCAGCTTAGGACAGTACCAAGAGACCCAGTACTTC,CASSLGQYQETQYF
TRBV19,NA,NA,TRBJ1-5,TGTGCCAGTACCATAATCGACAGCGGGAATCAGCCCCAGCATTTT,CASTIIDSGNQPQHF
TRBV19,NA,NA,TRBJ1-2,TGTGCCAGTAGTATAGTCCCGGACAGAACTAACTATGGCTACACCTTC,CASSIVPDRTNYGYTF
TRBV25-1,NA,few,TRBJ2-3,TGTGCCAGCAGTGAACAAGGCGTCACCGCTAGCACAGATACGCAGTATTTT,CASSEQGVTASTDTQYF
TRBV6-6,NA,NA,TRBJ1-1,TGTGCCAGCAGTTACGGGGACCGAGCTTTCTTT,CASSYGDRAFF
TRBV7-9,NA,NA,TRBJ1-3,TGTGCCAGCAGCTTAGCCGCAGGGCTTTCTGGAAACACCATATATTTT,CASSLAAGLSGNTIYF
TRBV6-1,NA,NA,TRBJ1-2,TGTGCCAGCAGCATTGTTGGGGACAGCTACACCTTC,CASSIVGDSYTF
TRBV11-2,TRBD1,once,TRBJ1-2,TGTGCCAGCAGCCCCCAGGGGGTGAGGCTGGCTGGCTACACCTTC,CASSPQGVRLAGYTF
TRBV6-6,TRBD1,NA,TRBJ2-3,TGTGCCAGCAGTCCGACAGGGAGCACAGATACGCAGTATTTT,CASSPTGSTDTQYF
TRBV6-6,TRBD2,NA,TRBJ2-1,TGTGCCAGCAAAACCGGACTAGTCTCCTACAATGAGCAGTTCTTC,CASKTGLVSYNEQFF
TRBV7-9,NA,once,TRBJ2-5,TGTGCCAGCAGCTGGCGACAGGTGGAGACCCAGTACTTC,CASSWRQVETQYF
TRBV18,NA,NA,TRBJ2-1,TGTGCCAGCTCCCCTGGAAGGAGCTCCTACAATGAGCAGTTCTTC,CASSPGRSSYNEQFF
TRBV19,TRBD2,NA,TRBJ2-7,TGTGCCAGTAGTAGTTGGGGACTAGCGACTTCCTACGAGCAGTACTTC,CASSSWGLATSYEQYF
TRBV30,TRBD2,NA,TRBJ2-7,TGTGCCTGGAGTGGAGCTAGCGGGATCCACGAGCAGTACTTC,CAWSGASGIHEQYF
TRBV4-2,NA,medium-sized,TRBJ1-2,TGTGCCAGCAGCCAAGTGTTTGATCCTTCCCCAAACTATGGCTACACCTTC,CASSQVFDPSPNYGYTF
TRBV27,NA,once,TRBJ2-7,TGTGCCAGCAGGACGTCCTACGAGCAGTACTTC,CASRTSYEQYF
TRBV30,NA,NA,TRBJ1-6,TGTGCCTGGAGTGGAGGTCGTCTGGACTATAATTCACCCCTCCACTTT,CAWSGGRLDYNSPLHF
TRBV11-2,NA,NA,TRBJ2-6,TGTGCCAGCAGCTTAGGGTCGAGCTCTGGGGCCAACGTCCTGACTTTC,CASSLGSSSGANVLTF
TRBV9,NA,NA,TRBJ1-3,TGTGCCAGCAGCGTATCGGCTCCCGGGGGGCGAAACACCATATATTTT,CASSVSAPGGRNTIYF
TRBV11-2,TRBD2,NA,TRBJ2-2,TGTGCCAGCGCCGCTGTTAGCGGGACGAACACCGGGGAGCTGTTTTTT,CASAAVSGTNTGELFF
TRBV6-4,TRBD1,NA,TRBJ1-2,TGTGCCAGCAGTGACTCGCAGGGGGGCTATGGCTACACCTTC,CASSDSQGGYGYTF
TRBV4-2,NA,NA,TRBJ2-2,TGTGCCAGCAGGTCAGTCCTCGGCTTGGGGGGCCACGGGGAGCTGTTTTTT,CASRSVLGLGGHGELFF
TRBV30,NA,NA,TRBJ1-5,TGTGCCTGGAGTGTACAAGTATCAGCGCCGAGGGAGCCCCAGCATTTT,CAWSVQVSAPREPQHF
TRBV25-1,NA,few,TRBJ1-1,TGTGCCAGCAGTGAATTTGGCACCCCCAGTGCTGAAGCTTTCTTT,CASSEFGTPSAEAFF